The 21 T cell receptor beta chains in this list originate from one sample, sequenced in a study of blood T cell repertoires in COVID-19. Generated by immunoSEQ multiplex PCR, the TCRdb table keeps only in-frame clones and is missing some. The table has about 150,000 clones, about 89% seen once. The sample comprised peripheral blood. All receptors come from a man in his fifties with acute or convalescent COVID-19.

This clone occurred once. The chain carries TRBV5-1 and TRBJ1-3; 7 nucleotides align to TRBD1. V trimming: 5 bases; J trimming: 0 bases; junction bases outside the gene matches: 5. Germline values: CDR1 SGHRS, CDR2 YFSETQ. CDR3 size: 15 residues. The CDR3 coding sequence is TGCGCCAGCAGAGCCGACAGGGACTCTGGAAACACCATATATTTT. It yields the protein CASRADRDSGNTIYF.

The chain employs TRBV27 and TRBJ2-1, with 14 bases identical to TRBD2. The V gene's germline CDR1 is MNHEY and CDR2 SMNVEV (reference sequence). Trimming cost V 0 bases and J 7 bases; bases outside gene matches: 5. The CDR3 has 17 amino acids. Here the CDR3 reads CASSLSTGTSGRNEQFF. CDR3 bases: TGTGCCAGCAGTTTATCGACCGGGACTAGCGGGAGAAATGAGCAGTTCTTC.

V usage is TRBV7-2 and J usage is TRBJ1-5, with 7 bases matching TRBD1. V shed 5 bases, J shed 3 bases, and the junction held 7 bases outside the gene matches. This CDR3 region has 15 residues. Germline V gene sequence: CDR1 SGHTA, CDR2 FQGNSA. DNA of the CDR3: TGTGCCAGCAGCACCAAGACAGGGCACAATCAGCCCCAGCATTTT. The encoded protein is CASSTKTGHNQPQHF.

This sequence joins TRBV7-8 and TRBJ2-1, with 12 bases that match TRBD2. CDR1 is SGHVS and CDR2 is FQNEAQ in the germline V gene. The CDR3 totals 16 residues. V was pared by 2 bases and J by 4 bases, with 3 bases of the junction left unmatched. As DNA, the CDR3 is TGTGCCAGCAGCTTAACTGGACTAGCGGGGTACAATGAGCAGTTCTTC. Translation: CASSLTGLAGYNEQFF.

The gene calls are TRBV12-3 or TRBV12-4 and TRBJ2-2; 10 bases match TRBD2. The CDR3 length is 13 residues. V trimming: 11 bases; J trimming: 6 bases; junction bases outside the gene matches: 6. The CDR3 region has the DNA TGTGCCCTGGGACTAGCGACCCCCGGGGAGCTGTTTTTT. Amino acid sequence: CALGLATPGELFF.

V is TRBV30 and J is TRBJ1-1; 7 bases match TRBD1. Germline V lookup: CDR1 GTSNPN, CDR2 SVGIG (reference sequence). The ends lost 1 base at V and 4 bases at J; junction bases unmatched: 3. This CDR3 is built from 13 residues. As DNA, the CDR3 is TGTGCCTGGAGTGACAGGGGTTTCACTGAAGCTTTCTTT. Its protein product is CAWSDRGFTEAFF. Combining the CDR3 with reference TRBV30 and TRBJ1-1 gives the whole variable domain SQTIHQWPATLVQPVGSPLSLECTVEGTSNPNLYWYRQAAGRGLQLLFYSVGIGQISSEVPQNLSASRPQDRQFILSSKKLLLSDSGFYLCAWSDRGFTEAFFGQGTRLTVV.

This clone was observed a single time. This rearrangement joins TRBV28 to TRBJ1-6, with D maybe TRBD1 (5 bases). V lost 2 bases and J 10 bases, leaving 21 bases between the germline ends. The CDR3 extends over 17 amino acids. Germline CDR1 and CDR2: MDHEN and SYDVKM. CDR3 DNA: TGTGCCAGCAGTTTACCCCCACGGGGGAAGAAGGTCTCACCCCTCCACTTT. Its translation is CASSLPPRGKKVSPLHF.

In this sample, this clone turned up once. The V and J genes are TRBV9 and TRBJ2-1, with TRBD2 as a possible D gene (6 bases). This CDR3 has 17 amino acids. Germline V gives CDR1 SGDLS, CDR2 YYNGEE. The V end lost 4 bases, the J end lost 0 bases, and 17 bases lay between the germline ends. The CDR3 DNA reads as TGTGCCAGCAGCTCCCAAGCGGGCCTTAGCTCCTACAATGAGCAGTTCTTC. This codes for CASSSQAGLSSYNEQFF.

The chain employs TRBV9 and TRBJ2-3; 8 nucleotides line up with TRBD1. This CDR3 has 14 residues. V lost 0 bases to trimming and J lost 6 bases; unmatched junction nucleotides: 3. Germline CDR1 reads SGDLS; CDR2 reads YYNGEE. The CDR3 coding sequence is TGTGCCAGCAGCGTAGTGGACAGGGTCGATACGCAGTATTTT. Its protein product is CASSVVDRVDTQYF.

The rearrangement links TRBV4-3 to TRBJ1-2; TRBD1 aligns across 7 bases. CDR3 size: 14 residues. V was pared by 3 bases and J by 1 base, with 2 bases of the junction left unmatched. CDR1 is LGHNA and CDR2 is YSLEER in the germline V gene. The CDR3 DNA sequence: TGCGCCAGCAGCCAGCCAGGGGGTAACTATGGCTACACCTTC. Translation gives CASSQPGGNYGYTF.

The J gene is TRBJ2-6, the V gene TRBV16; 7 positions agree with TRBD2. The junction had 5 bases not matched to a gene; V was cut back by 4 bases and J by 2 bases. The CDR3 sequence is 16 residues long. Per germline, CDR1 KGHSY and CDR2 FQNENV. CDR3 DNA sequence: TGTGCCAGCAGCCCCTTGGGGGGGGCTGGGGCCAACGTCCTGACTTTC. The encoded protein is CASSPLGGAGANVLTF.

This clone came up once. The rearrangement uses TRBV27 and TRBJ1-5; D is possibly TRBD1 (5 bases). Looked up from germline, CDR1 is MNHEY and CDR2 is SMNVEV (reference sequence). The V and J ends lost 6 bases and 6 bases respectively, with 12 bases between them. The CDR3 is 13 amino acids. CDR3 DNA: TGTGCCAGCAGCGACAGTACTGCTCAGCCCCAGCATTTT. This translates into CASSDSTAQPQHF.

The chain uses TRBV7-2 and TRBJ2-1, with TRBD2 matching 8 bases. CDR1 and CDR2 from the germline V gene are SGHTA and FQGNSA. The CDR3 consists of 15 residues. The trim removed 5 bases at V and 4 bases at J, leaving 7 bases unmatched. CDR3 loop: CASSKRGLVYNEQFF. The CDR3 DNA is TGTGCCAGCAGCAAAAGGGGACTAGTGTACAATGAGCAGTTCTTC.

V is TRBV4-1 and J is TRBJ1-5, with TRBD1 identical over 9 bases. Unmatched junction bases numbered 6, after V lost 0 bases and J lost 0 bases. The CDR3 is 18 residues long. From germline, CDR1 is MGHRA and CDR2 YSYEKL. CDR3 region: CASSQDIPGQGSNQPQHF. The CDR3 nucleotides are TGCGCCAGCAGCCAAGACATCCCGGGACAGGGTAGCAATCAGCCCCAGCATTTT.

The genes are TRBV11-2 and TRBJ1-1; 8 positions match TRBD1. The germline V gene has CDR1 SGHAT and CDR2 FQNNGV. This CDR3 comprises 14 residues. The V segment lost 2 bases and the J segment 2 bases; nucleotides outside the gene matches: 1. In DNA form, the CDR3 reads TGTGCCAGCAGCTTAACAGGGGGAAACACTGAAGCTTTCTTT. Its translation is CASSLTGGNTEAFF. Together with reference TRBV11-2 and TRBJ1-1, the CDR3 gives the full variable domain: EAGVAQSPRYKIIEKRQSVAFWCNPISGHATLYWYQQILGQGPKLLIQFQNNGVVDDSQLPKDRFSAERLKGVDSTLKIQPAKLEDSAVYLCASSLTGGNTEAFFGQGTRLTVV.

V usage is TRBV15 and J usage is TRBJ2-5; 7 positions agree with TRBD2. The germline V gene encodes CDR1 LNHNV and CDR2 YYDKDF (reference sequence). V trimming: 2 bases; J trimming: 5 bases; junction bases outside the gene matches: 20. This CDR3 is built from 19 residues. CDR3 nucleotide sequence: TGTGCCACCAGCAGACCCCAGGGCGTAACTAGCGTAGGGGCTGAGACCCAGTACTTC. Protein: CATSRPQGVTSVGAETQYF.

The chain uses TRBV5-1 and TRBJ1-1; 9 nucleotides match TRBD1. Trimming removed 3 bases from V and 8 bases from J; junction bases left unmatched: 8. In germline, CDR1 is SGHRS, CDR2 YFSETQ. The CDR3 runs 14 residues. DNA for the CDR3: TGCGCCAGCAGCTCCTTACCGGGACAGGGAGAAGCTTTCTTT. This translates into CASSSLPGQGEAFF.

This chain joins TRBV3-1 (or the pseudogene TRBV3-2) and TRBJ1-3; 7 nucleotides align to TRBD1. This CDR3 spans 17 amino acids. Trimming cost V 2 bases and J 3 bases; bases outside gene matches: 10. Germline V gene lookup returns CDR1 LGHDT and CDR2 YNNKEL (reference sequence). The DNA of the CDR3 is TGTGCCAGCAGCCAACTGGGACAGAGGATCTTTGGAAACACCATATATTTT. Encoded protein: CASSQLGQRIFGNTIYF.

The CDR3 DNA follows: TGCGCCAGCAGCCAATGGGTGGGGCAGCACGGCAATGAGCAGTTCTTC. Protein sequence: CASSQWVGQHGNEQFF. V is TRBV4-1 and J is TRBJ2-1; a weak D match, TRBD1 (5 bases). V was shortened by 2 bases and J by 6 bases, with 17 bases between the two germline ends. The CDR3 has 16 amino acids. Germline loops: CDR1 MGHRA, CDR2 YSYEKL.

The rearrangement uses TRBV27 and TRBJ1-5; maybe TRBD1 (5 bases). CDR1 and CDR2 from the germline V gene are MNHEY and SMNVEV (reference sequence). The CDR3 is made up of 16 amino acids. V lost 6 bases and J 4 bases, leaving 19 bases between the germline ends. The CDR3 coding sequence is TGTGCCAGCAGACGGTCGTCGGGGGTTCAGAATCAGCCCCAGCATTTT. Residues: CASRRSSGVQNQPQHF.

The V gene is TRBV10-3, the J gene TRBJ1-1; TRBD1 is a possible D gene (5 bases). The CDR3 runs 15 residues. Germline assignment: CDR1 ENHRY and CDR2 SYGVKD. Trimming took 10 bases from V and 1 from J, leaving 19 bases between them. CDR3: CATSVGLGGNTEAFF. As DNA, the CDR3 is TGTGCCACCTCAGTTGGGCTGGGGGGGAACACTGAAGCTTTCTTT.